The 6 T cell receptor beta chains below were found in one sample sequenced in a study of blood T cell repertoires in COVID-19. This table comes from immunoSEQ multiplex PCR, and its TCRdb copy is limited to in-frame clones, with some not included. Among approximately 250,000 clones listed, approximately 84% were seen once. Specimen: peripheral blood. Source of these receptors: a man aged 40-50 years with acute or convalescent COVID-19.

V usage is TRBV19 and J usage is TRBJ1-5; TRBD1 aligns across 7 bases. Germline assignment: CDR1 LNHDA and CDR2 SQIVND (reference sequence). Trimming took 1 base from V and 3 from J; bases not matched to a gene: 15. The CDR3 runs 19 residues. Written as DNA, the CDR3 is TGTGCCAGTAGTATAGCCTTTGTGGCAGGGGGATCCTTCAATCAGCCCCAGCATTTT. Residues: CASSIAFVAGGSFNQPQHF.

The V call is TRBV5-1, the J call TRBJ1-2; D may be TRBD1 (5 bases). V lost 4 bases to trimming and J lost 7 bases, with 14 bases between them. CDR3 length: 13 residues. From germline, CDR1 is SGHRS and CDR2 YFSETQ. The CDR3 loop is CASSLVIGVGYTF. The CDR3 bases are TGCGCCAGCAGCCTGGTAATAGGGGTTGGCTACACCTTC.

J is TRBJ1-2 and V is TRBV9; a possible D gene is TRBD1 (5 bases). This CDR3 has 14 residues. Trimming took 2 bases from V and 7 from J, leaving 15 bases between them. In germline, CDR1 is SGDLS, CDR2 YYNGEE. Written as DNA, the CDR3 is TGTGCCAGCAGCGTTCTAGGGGATGGGTCTGGCTACACCTTC. Its protein is CASSVLGDGSGYTF. Using reference TRBV9 and TRBJ1-2 for the parts outside the CDR3, the full variable domain is DSGVTQTPKHLITATGQRVTLRCSPRSGDLSVYWYQQSLDQGLQFLIQYYNGEERAKGNILERFSAQQFPDLHSELNLSSLELGDSALYFCASSVLGDGSGYTFGSGTRLTVV.

J is TRBJ1-1 and V is TRBV7-9; TRBD1 might be the D (5 bases). The CDR3 runs to 13 residues. Trimming stripped 10 bases from V and 4 bases from J, with 16 bases between. From germline, CDR1 is SEHNR and CDR2 FQNEAQ (reference sequence). In DNA form, the CDR3 reads TGTGCCACATCACAGGTGGAGTCCACTGAAGCTTTCTTT. This translates into CATSQVESTEAFF. Looking up the rest from reference TRBV7-9 and TRBJ1-1 gives the full variable domain: DTGVSQNPRHKITKRGQNVTFRCDPISEHNRLYWYRQTLGQGPEFLTYFQNEAQLEKSRLLSDRFSAERPKGSFSTLEIQRTEQGDSAMYLCATSQVESTEAFFGQGTRLTVV.

The chain combines TRBV3-1 (or the pseudogene TRBV3-2) with TRBJ1-2; the D gene is possibly TRBD1 (6 bases). V lost 0 bases and J 4 bases, leaving 15 bases between the germline ends. CDR3 length equals 16 residues. Germline values: CDR1 LGHDT, CDR2 YNNKEL (reference sequence). In DNA, the CDR3 is TGTGCCAGCAGCCAAGATCGGGGACGGACAGTCTATGGCTACACCTTC. It is translated as CASSQDRGRTVYGYTF.

The CDR3 nucleotides read TGTGCCAGCAGCCCCCGGGACAGGGGCTCCTACGAGCAGTACTTC. Encoded protein: CASSPRDRGSYEQYF. V usage is TRBV3-1 (or the pseudogene TRBV3-2) and J usage is TRBJ2-7; TRBD1 matches 10 bases. J was trimmed by 0 bases and V by 4 bases; bases with no gene match: 3. The CDR3 length is 15 residues. Germline V gene lookup returns CDR1 LGHDT and CDR2 YNNKEL (reference sequence).